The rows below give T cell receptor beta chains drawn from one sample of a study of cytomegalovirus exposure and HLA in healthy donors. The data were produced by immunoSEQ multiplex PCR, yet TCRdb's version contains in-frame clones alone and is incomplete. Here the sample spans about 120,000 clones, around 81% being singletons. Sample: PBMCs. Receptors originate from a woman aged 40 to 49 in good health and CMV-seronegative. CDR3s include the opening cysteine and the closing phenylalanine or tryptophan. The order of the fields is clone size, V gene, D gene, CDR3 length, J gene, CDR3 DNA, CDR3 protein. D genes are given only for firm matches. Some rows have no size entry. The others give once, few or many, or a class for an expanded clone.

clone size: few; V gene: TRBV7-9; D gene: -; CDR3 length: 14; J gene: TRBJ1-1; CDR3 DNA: TGTGCCAGCAGCCGGCGGACAGCGAACACTGAAGCTTTCTTT; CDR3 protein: CASSRRTANTEAFF
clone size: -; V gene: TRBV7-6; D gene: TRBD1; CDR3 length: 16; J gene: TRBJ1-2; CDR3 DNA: TGTGCCAGCAGCCCCCTCGGAGGGGGCGCTGGGTATGGCTACACCTTC; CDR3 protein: CASSPLGGGAGYGYTF
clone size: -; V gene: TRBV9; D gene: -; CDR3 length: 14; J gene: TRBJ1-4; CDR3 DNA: TGTGCCAGCAGCGTGGGGACAATGGCTGAAAAACTGTTTTTT; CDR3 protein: CASSVGTMAEKLFF
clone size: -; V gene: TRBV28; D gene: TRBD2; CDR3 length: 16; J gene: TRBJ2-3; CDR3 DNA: TGTGCCAGCAGTTTCTATCTAGCGGGAGAAGCAGATACGCAGTATTTT; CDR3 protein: CASSFYLAGEADTQYF
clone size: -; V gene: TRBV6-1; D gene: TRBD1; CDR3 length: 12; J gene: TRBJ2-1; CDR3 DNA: TGTGCCAGCACGGACAGGTACAATGAGCAGTTCTTC; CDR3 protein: CASTDRYNEQFF
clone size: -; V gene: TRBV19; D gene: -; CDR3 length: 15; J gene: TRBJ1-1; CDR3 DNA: TGTGCCAGTAGTTGGTCGGTCGGGGTCAACACTGAAGCTTTCTTT; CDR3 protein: CASSWSVGVNTEAFF
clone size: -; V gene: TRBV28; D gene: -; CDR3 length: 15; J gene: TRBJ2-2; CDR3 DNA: TGTGCCAGCAGTCCCACAGGGGAGGCGCCCGGGGAGCTGTTTTTT; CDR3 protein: CASSPTGEAPGELFF
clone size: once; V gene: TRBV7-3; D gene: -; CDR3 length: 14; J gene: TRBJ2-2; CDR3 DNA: TGTGCCAGCAGCTTACAGGGGAACACCGGGGAGCTGTTTTTT; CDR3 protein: CASSLQGNTGELFF
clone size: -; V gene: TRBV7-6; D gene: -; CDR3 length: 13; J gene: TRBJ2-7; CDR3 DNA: TGTGCCAGCAGCTTCGACGAGGACTTCGAGCAGTACTTC; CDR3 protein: CASSFDEDFEQYF
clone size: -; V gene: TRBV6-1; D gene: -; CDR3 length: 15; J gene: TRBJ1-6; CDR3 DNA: TGTGCCAGCAGTACGGAAACCCTAGTGAATTCACCCCTCCACTTT; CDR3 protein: CASSTETLVNSPLHF
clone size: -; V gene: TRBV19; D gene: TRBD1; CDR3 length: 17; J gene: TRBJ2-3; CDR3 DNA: TGTGCCAGTAGTATAATCGGGACAGGACGAAGCACAGATACGCAGTATTTT; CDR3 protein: CASSIIGTGRSTDTQYF
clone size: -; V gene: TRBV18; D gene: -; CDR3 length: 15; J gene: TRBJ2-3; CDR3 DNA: TGTGCCAGCTCACCACCGGGGGGAGCGGCAGATACGCAGTATTTT; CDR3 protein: CASSPPGGAADTQYF
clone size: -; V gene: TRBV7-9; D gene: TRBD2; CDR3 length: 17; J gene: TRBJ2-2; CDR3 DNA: TGTGCCAGCAGCTTAGAACTAGCGGGGGCCAACACCGGGGAGCTGTTTTTT; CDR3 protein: CASSLELAGANTGELFF
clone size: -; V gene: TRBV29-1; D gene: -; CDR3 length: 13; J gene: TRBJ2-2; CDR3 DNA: TGCAGCGTTGAAAGGACTGGCACCGGGGAGCTGTTTTTT; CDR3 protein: CSVERTGTGELFF